One and the same sample provided the 18 T cell receptor beta chains below, sequenced in a study of blood T cell repertoires in COVID-19. The protocol was immunoSEQ multiplex PCR, while the TCRdb copy is restricted to in-frame clones and leaves out a portion. Seen here are tens of thousands of clones, approximately 86% observed once, and the top ten hold approximately 28%. What was sequenced was peripheral blood. These receptors all stem from a man in his forties or fifties with acute or convalescent COVID-19.

J is TRBJ1-1 and V is TRBV27; 11 bases agree with TRBD1. The CDR3 length is 16 residues. CDR1 is MNHEY, CDR2 SMNVEV, per germline (reference sequence). The V and J ends lost 4 bases and 1 base, in that order; junction bases with no gene match: 5. The CDR3 loop is CASSSGTGGRNTEAFF. The CDR3, as DNA: TGTGCCAGCAGTTCCGGGACAGGGGGAAGGAACACTGAAGCTTTCTTT.

This chain links TRBV28 with TRBJ2-6, with unresolved D. CDR1 and CDR2 (germline): MDHEN, SYDVKM. This CDR3 is 16 amino acids long. V lost 3 bases and J 0 bases, leaving 9 bases between the germline ends. In DNA, the CDR3 is TGTGCCAGCAGTTTCGGTAGAAGCTCTGGGGCCAACGTCCTGACTTTC. Translating gives CASSFGRSSGANVLTF. Looking up the rest from reference TRBV28 and TRBJ2-6 gives the full variable domain: DVKVTQSSRYLVKRTGEKVFLECVQDMDHENMFWYRQDPGLGLRLIYFSYDVKMKEKGDIPEGYSVSREKKERFSLILESASTNQTSMYLCASSFGRSSGANVLTFGAGSRLTVL.

This rearrangement joins TRBV30 to TRBJ1-3; TRBD1 matches at 9 bases. The V segment lost 3 bases and the J segment 4 bases; nucleotides outside the gene matches: 25. This CDR3 is 21 amino acids long. CDR1 is GTSNPN, CDR2 SVGIG, per germline (reference sequence). The CDR3 spells CAWRPTTGTGIRSGSGNTIYF. The CDR3 DNA reads TGTGCCTGGAGACCTACTACCGGGACAGGGATAAGGTCGGGATCGGGAAACACCATATATTTT.

A single count supports this clone. V and J are TRBV7-2 and TRBJ1-4; D is unclear. Germline V gives CDR1 SGHTA, CDR2 FQGNSA. V lost 6 bases and J lost 12, with 17 bases in between. This CDR3 has 13 residues. The CDR3 nucleotides are TGTGCCAGCAGTCGGGGAGGGTATGGAGAACTGTTTTTT. Translated: CASSRGGYGELFF.

This clone was seen just once. This chain uses TRBV6-1 with TRBJ2-3; tentatively, D is TRBD1 (6 bases). This CDR3 is built from 15 residues. Germline V gene lookup returns CDR1 MNHNS and CDR2 SASEGT. V dropped 1 base and J dropped 3 bases, with 11 bases sitting between them. The CDR3 reads CASSEGWGRTDTQYF. Written as DNA, the CDR3 is TGTGCCAGCAGTGAAGGGTGGGGGCGTACAGATACGCAGTATTTT.

This chain joins TRBV6-5 and TRBJ1-2, with D possibly matching TRBD1 (5 bases). This CDR3 region has 14 residues. Per the germline V gene, CDR1 is MNHEY and CDR2 is SVGAGI. CDR3 loop: CVTGGGTIWQGYTF. The DNA for the CDR3 is TGTGTTACTGGGGGAGGGACTATCTGGCAGGGCTACACCTTC.

This CDR3 reads CSAEQGPQETQYF. The CDR3 coding sequence is TGCAGCGCGGAGCAGGGGCCCCAAGAGACCCAGTACTTC. This sequence joins TRBV29-1 and TRBJ2-5; D is perhaps TRBD1 (6 bases). This CDR3 has 13 residues. Trimming pared 7 bases from V and 1 base from J, leaving 13 bases between. The germline V gene has CDR1 SQVTM and CDR2 ANQGSEA. The variable domain in full, with the rest retrieved from reference TRBV29-1 and TRBJ2-5, is SAVISQKPSRDICQRGTSLTIQCQVDSQVTMMFWYRQQPGQSLTLIATANQGSEATYESGFVIDKFPISRPNLTFSTLTVSNMSPEDSSIYLCSAEQGPQETQYFGPGTRLLVL.

This sequence joins TRBV29-1 and TRBJ1-1; D remains ambiguous. The CDR3 totals 12 residues. The ends were cut back, 7 bases at V and 4 bases at J, with 13 bases in the middle. From germline, CDR1 is SQVTM and CDR2 ANQGSEA. This CDR3 is CSAYYRGTEAFF. The CDR3 DNA reads TGCAGCGCATATTATCGGGGCACTGAAGCTTTCTTT.

This clone was counted a single time. The V call is TRBV7-3, the J call TRBJ2-3, with 11 positions matching TRBD2. There are 15 residues in the CDR3. CDR1 is SGHTA, CDR2 FQGTGA, per germline. Trimming cost V 7 bases and J 4 bases; bases outside gene matches: 7. The CDR3 DNA is TGTGCCAGCAAGTCTAGCGGGGGGAATGCAGATACGCAGTATTTT. Translated, it gives CASKSSGGNADTQYF.

CDR3 region: CASSPRLAGGWSTDTQYF. In DNA form, the CDR3 reads TGTGCCAGCAGCCCCCGACTAGCGGGGGGTTGGAGCACAGATACGCAGTATTTT. The chain recombines TRBV3-1 (or the pseudogene TRBV3-2) with TRBJ2-3; TRBD2 aligns across 13 bases. This CDR3 has 18 amino acids. The V segment lost 4 bases and the J segment 0 bases; nucleotides outside the gene matches: 7. Germline loops: CDR1 LGHDT, CDR2 YNNKEL (reference sequence).

The chain recombines TRBV5-6 with TRBJ1-5, with 8 bases that match TRBD1. The V gene's germline CDR1 is SGHDT and CDR2 YYEEEE. This CDR3 is built from 16 residues. V lost 3 bases and J lost 6; bases outside the gene matches: 11. DNA for the CDR3: TGTGCCAGCAGCTCCCTCCGGGCCAGGGGGCGTCAGCCCCAGCATTTT. Its protein is CASSSLRARGRQPQHF.

This clone was recorded only once. This chain joins TRBV6-1 and TRBJ1-5; possibly TRBD1 for D (6 bases). CDR3 length equals 15 residues. V was pared by 0 bases and J by 1 base, with 7 bases between. CDR1 and CDR2 from the germline V gene are MNHNS and SASEGT. The DNA of the CDR3 is TGTGCCAGCAGTGAAGCTACAGGGAGCAATCAGCCCCAGCATTTT. This sequence encodes CASSEATGSNQPQHF.

This chain links TRBV7-6 with TRBJ2-5; 9 bases fit TRBD2. The CDR3 is made up of 16 amino acids. Germline V gene data show CDR1 as SGHVS and CDR2 as FNYEAQ. J gave up 2 bases and V 2 bases, and 6 bases lay outside the gene matches. The CDR3 here is CASSLTPTSGQETQYF. CDR3 nucleotides: TGTGCCAGCAGCTTAACCCCCACTAGCGGGCAAGAGACCCAGTACTTC. The complete variable domain, with remaining parts taken from reference TRBV7-6 and TRBJ2-5, reads GAGVSQSPRYKVTKRGQDVALRCDPISGHVSLYWYRQALGQGPEFLTYFNYEAQQDKSGLPNDRFSAERPEGSISTLTIQRTEQRDSAMYRCASSLTPTSGQETQYFGPGTRLLVL.

The rearrangement joins TRBV2 to TRBJ2-7; possibly TRBD2 for D (6 bases). Per the germline V gene, CDR1 is SNHLY and CDR2 is FYNNEI. With 6 bases removed from V and 2 bases from J, the gap between germline ends came to 14 bases. This CDR3 comprises 14 residues. In nucleotides, the CDR3 is TGTGCCAGCAGGGGGGAGGAGGAGACCTACGAGCAGTACTTC. Amino acids: CASRGEEETYEQYF.

The chain recombines TRBV15 with TRBJ1-2, with D unresolved. The length of the CDR3 is 16 residues. Germline loops: CDR1 LNHNV, CDR2 YYDKDF (reference sequence). The V and J ends lost 1 base and 7 bases respectively, with 19 bases between them. For the CDR3, the DNA is TGTGCCACCAGCAGAGCGGATCGGACGGTCGGGAGTGGCTACACCTTC. Residues: CATSRADRTVGSGYTF.

This chain connects TRBV11-2 to TRBJ2-3; 10 bases are shared with TRBD2. Germline V gene lookup returns CDR1 SGHAT and CDR2 FQNNGV. The V gene end was trimmed by 1 base and the J gene end by 5 bases; junction bases not matched to a gene: 15. The CDR3 has 19 amino acids. CDR3 sequence: CASSLGGIDGLADLDTQYF. Written as DNA, the CDR3 is TGTGCCAGCAGCTTAGGAGGTATCGATGGACTAGCGGACTTAGATACGCAGTATTTT.

V usage is TRBV10-3 and J usage is TRBJ2-7; TRBD1 agrees at 7 bases. Germline V gives CDR1 ENHRY, CDR2 SYGVKD. CDR3 length: 13 amino acids. The J segment lost 3 bases and the V segment lost 6 bases, leaving 5 bases of the junction unmatched. The CDR3 DNA is TGTGCCATCAGGAGGGACAGTGACTACGAGCAGTACTTC. Residues: CAIRRDSDYEQYF.

About this clone: This specimen includes other DNA sequences encoding the same CDR3. The chain has TRBV9 and TRBJ2-7, with TRBD2 identical over 11 bases. Germline V CDR1 and CDR2: SGDLS, YYNGEE. V lost 3 bases, J lost 4 bases, and 6 bases stayed unmatched. CDR3 length equals 15 residues. CDR3 loop: CASSASSGGFYEQYF. The CDR3 nucleotides read TGTGCCAGCAGCGCGTCTAGCGGGGGGTTTTACGAGCAGTACTTC.